This T cell receptor (beta chain) was observed in a study of cytomegalovirus exposure and HLA in healthy donors. As for the study in general: Out of 300 to 500 genotyped donors, less than 90% belonged to the Caucasian-associated ancestry cluster.

A remark on this clone: Its antigen remains unknown.

Germline V lookup: CDR1 MNHEY, CDR2 SMNVEV (reference sequence). V lost 1 base, J lost 1 base, and 7 bases lay in between. The CDR3 totals 14 residues. Points from the study as a whole: Researchers catalogued roughly 170 TCR beta chains as cytomegalovirus-associated.

The PCR made use of 60 Vbeta and 13 Jbeta primers. TCRdb keeps only in-frame clones here, not all; method: immunoSEQ multiplex PCR. The sample lists around 280,000 clones; around nine tenths were seen once. Sequencing used PBMCs. The V and J genes are TRBV27 and TRBJ1-1; D is unresolved. The clonotype originates from a woman aged 18-30 years in good health and CMV-seronegative. CDR3: CASSLWQSNTEAFF. The CDR3 DNA reads TGTGCCAGCAGTTTATGGCAGTCGAACACTGAAGCTTTCTTT.